A selection of T cell receptor beta chains follows, all from one sample in a study of T cell clones after liver transplantation. The repertoire was sequenced with immunoSEQ multiplex PCR; TCRdb's copy has only in-frame clones and lacks some. The sample yields roughly 80,000 clones, less than 90% seen once. The specimen was CD4+ T cells from blood, collected at the 22-month timepoint. The origin of the receptors is a human patient who received a liver transplant. The graft donor may have contributed some T cells. The CDR3 runs from the conserved cysteine through the conserved F or W. Fields, in order: J gene, D gene, clone size, V gene, CDR3 protein, CDR3 DNA. A D gene is named only where the DNA matches it firmly. Rows give clone size only sometimes, using once, few, many, or a class for an expanded clone.

j_call: TRBJ2-7
d_call: .
clone_size: many
v_call: TRBV7-9
cdr3_aa: CASTGHVYEQYF
cdr3_nt: TGTGCCAGCACAGGACACGTCTACGAGCAGTACTTC

j_call: TRBJ2-7
d_call: .
clone_size: .
v_call: TRBV7-9
cdr3_aa: CASSPEVAVSYEQYF
cdr3_nt: TGTGCCAGCAGCCCCGAGGTGGCGGTCTCCTACGAGCAGTACTTC

j_call: TRBJ2-1
d_call: .
clone_size: .
v_call: TRBV19
cdr3_aa: CASSKGPWAPDEQFF
cdr3_nt: TGTGCCAGTAGTAAAGGTCCTTGGGCCCCCGATGAGCAGTTCTTC

j_call: TRBJ2-2
d_call: .
clone_size: .
v_call: TRBV6-5
cdr3_aa: CASSLGDWVGELFF
cdr3_nt: TGTGCCAGCAGCCTGGGGGACTGGGTGGGGGAGCTGTTTTTT

j_call: TRBJ2-3
d_call: TRBD2
clone_size: .
v_call: TRBV4-2
cdr3_aa: CASSQGAQRGGREDTQYF
cdr3_nt: TGTGCCAGCAGCCAAGGGGCGCAGCGGGGGGGCCGGGAAGATACGCAGTATTTT

j_call: TRBJ2-1
d_call: .
clone_size: .
v_call: TRBV29-1
cdr3_aa: CSVEDLGDEQFF
cdr3_nt: TGCAGCGTTGAAGATTTGGGGGATGAGCAGTTCTTC

j_call: TRBJ1-1
d_call: .
clone_size: .
v_call: TRBV5-1
cdr3_aa: CASRAEIFGTEAFF
cdr3_nt: TGCGCCAGCCGGGCCGAAATCTTCGGCACTGAAGCTTTCTTT

j_call: TRBJ2-5
d_call: TRBD1
clone_size: .
v_call: TRBV15
cdr3_aa: CATSRPSGQTRGGETQYF
cdr3_nt: TGTGCCACCAGCAGGCCCTCGGGACAGACGCGAGGTGGAGAGACCCAGTACTTC

j_call: TRBJ1-1
d_call: .
clone_size: .
v_call: TRBV6-1
cdr3_aa: CASSEVRQSNTEAFF
cdr3_nt: TGTGCCAGCAGTGAAGTTAGGCAGTCGAACACTGAAGCTTTCTTT

j_call: TRBJ2-5
d_call: TRBD1
clone_size: once
v_call: TRBV19
cdr3_aa: CASRDPGQGSPGAQYF
cdr3_nt: TGTGCCAGTAGAGATCCGGGACAGGGCTCCCCGGGCGCCCAGTACTTC

j_call: TRBJ2-1
d_call: TRBD2
clone_size: few
v_call: TRBV7-2
cdr3_aa: CASSPTSVGYNEQFF
cdr3_nt: TGTGCCAGCAGCCCCACTAGCGTGGGGTACAATGAGCAGTTCTTC

j_call: TRBJ1-1
d_call: TRBD1
clone_size: .
v_call: TRBV5-1
cdr3_aa: CASSSAGTAAHTEAFF
cdr3_nt: TGCGCCAGCAGCTCAGCCGGGACAGCGGCGCACACTGAAGCTTTCTTT

j_call: TRBJ2-7
d_call: .
clone_size: .
v_call: TRBV5-1
cdr3_aa: CASSSSYEQYF
cdr3_nt: TGCGCCAGCAGCTCGTCCTACGAGCAGTACTTC

j_call: TRBJ2-2
d_call: TRBD2
clone_size: .
v_call: TRBV7-3
cdr3_aa: CASSLGVAGGSGELFF
cdr3_nt: TGTGCCAGCAGCTTAGGGGTAGCGGGAGGCTCCGGGGAGCTGTTTTTT

j_call: TRBJ2-3
d_call: TRBD2
clone_size: .
v_call: TRBV7-2
cdr3_aa: CASSLAPTSGDTQYF
cdr3_nt: TGTGCCAGCAGCTTAGCCCCGACTAGCGGTGATACGCAGTATTTT

j_call: TRBJ1-2
d_call: .
clone_size: .
v_call: TRBV10-3
cdr3_aa: CAISGGQKGSYGYTF
cdr3_nt: TGTGCCATCAGTGGGGGCCAGAAAGGTTCCTATGGCTACACCTTC

j_call: TRBJ2-5
d_call: .
clone_size: .
v_call: TRBV30
cdr3_aa: CAWSKGKETQYF
cdr3_nt: TGTGCCTGGAGTAAAGGAAAAGAGACCCAGTACTTC

j_call: TRBJ2-7
d_call: TRBD2
clone_size: .
v_call: TRBV7-2
cdr3_aa: CASSHGRENEQYF
cdr3_nt: TGTGCCAGCAGCCACGGGCGGGAGAACGAGCAGTACTTC

j_call: TRBJ2-3
d_call: .
clone_size: .
v_call: TRBV14
cdr3_aa: CASSQGFTQYF
cdr3_nt: TGTGCCAGCAGCCAAGGCTTTACGCAGTATTTT

j_call: TRBJ1-5
d_call: TRBD1
clone_size: few
v_call: TRBV18
cdr3_aa: CASSPGQAVPQHF
cdr3_nt: TGTGCCAGCTCACCGGGACAGGCCGTACCCCAGCATTTT